The 32 T cell receptor beta chains listed next were all sequenced from one sample in a study of T cells in Graves' hyperthyroidism and ophthalmopathy. Amplification yielded TCR beta CDR3 regions, with RNA transcripts as the source. A first-round RT-PCR of the TCR CDR3 used the HTBI primer set. TCRdb redid the calling of the multiplex PCR reads with MiXCR, one entry per CDR3 protein. This repertoire shows 800,000 or so distinct CDR3 sequences, 38% found once; its top ten account for more than 7%. Sequenced input: blood. The receptors were gathered from a man between 18 and 29 years old with Graves' hyperthyroidism.

Notes on this clonotype: A much bigger clone sits one base away, suggesting this may be a read error. The CDR3, as DNA: TGTGCCAGTAGCCGGAAGGTCTACAACACTGAAGCTTTCTTT. Amino acid sequence: CASSRKVYNTEAFF. The chain links TRBV19 to TRBJ1-1; D uncertain. The germline CDR1 and CDR2 sequences are LNHDA and SQIVND (reference sequence). Trimming left V 6 bases short and J 2 bases short, with 13 bases between. The CDR3 contains 14 residues.

Ten or more counts support this clonotype. The V call is TRBV7-8, the J call TRBJ1-4; D is uncertain. Per germline, CDR1 SGHVS and CDR2 FQNEAQ. The CDR3 runs 15 residues. The V and J ends lost 5 bases and 7 bases respectively, with 17 bases between them. The CDR3 spells CASSALGDGGEKLFF. The CDR3 DNA sequence: TGTGCCAGCAGCGCCCTGGGAGACGGCGGTGAAAAACTGTTTTTT.

V and J are TRBV10-3 and TRBJ2-5; tentative D call: TRBD1 (6 bases). This CDR3 is 13 amino acids long. Trimming cost V 7 bases and J 9 bases, with 18 bases left between them. CDR1 and CDR2 (germline): ENHRY, SYGVKD. The CDR3: CAITPDRGQPQYF. In nucleotides, the CDR3 is TGTGCCATCACTCCGGACAGAGGCCAGCCCCAGTACTTC.

This clonotype was seen repeatedly, ten times or more. The rearrangement links TRBV19 to TRBJ1-2; 10 bases fit TRBD1. Losses at the gene ends were 5 bases for V and 7 bases for J; bases not matched to a gene: 4. CDR1 and CDR2 from the germline V gene are LNHDA and SQIVND (reference sequence). The length of the CDR3 is 13 residues. The CDR3 bases are TGTGCCAGTAGTTGGGACAGGGGAAGTGGCTACACCTTC. It encodes CASSWDRGSGYTF.

This chain uses TRBV7-9 with TRBJ1-3, with D hard to call. V gave up 1 base and J gave up 2 bases, with 9 bases separating them. This CDR3 region has 15 residues. From germline, CDR1 is SEHNR and CDR2 FQNEAQ (reference sequence). The CDR3 nucleotides are TGTGCCAGCAGCTTAGAACTAGGGACTGGAAACACCATATATTTT. It yields the protein CASSLELGTGNTIYF.

The chain is built from TRBV12-3 or TRBV12-4 and TRBJ1-3; D not certain. Trimming shortened V by 6 bases and J by 3 bases, and 9 bases separated the two germline ends. CDR3 length equals 13 residues. CDR3 in DNA: TGTGCCAGCAGGGGTAACGATGGAAACACCATATATTTT. This gives the protein CASRGNDGNTIYF.

The chain recombines TRBV12-3 or TRBV12-4 with TRBJ1-2; the D is unclear. V gave up 2 bases and J gave up 5 bases, with 9 bases separating them. The CDR3 length is 13 residues. In nucleotides, the CDR3 is TGTGCCAGCAGTTTAATGGGGTTTTATGGCTACACCTTC. Protein: CASSLMGFYGYTF.

The chain uses TRBV19 and TRBJ2-6, with D perhaps matching TRBD1 (6 bases). This CDR3 region has 14 residues. Trimming took 3 bases from V and 11 from J, leaving 14 bases between them. The germline gives CDR1 LNHDA, CDR2 SQIVND (reference sequence). CDR3 region: CASSIGAGVYVLTF. Here the CDR3 DNA reads TGTGCCAGTAGTATTGGGGCAGGGGTCTACGTCCTGACTTTC.

This clonotype occurred a few times. V usage is TRBV19 and J usage is TRBJ2-5; D assignment may be TRBD1 or TRBD2 (5 bases each). Germline V gives CDR1 LNHDA, CDR2 SQIVND (reference sequence). Trimming removed 6 bases at V and 1 base at J, with 18 bases between. The length of the CDR3 is 16 residues. CDR3 region: CASSRVVGTPQETQYF. For the CDR3, the DNA is TGTGCCAGTAGCCGAGTGGTGGGGACCCCCCAAGAGACCCAGTACTTC.

As concerns this clonotype: A read error is possible here, since a much larger clone lies one base away. V and J are TRBV11-1 and TRBJ1-6; D remains unclear. Deletions cut 8 bases from V and 14 bases from J, with 13 bases between. Germline V gives CDR1 SGHAT, CDR2 FQDESV (reference sequence). This CDR3 comprises 11 residues. This CDR3 is CASEGLGALHF. The CDR3 DNA is TGTGCCAGCGAGGGTCTGGGAGCCCTCCACTTT.

The chain uses TRBV9 and TRBJ1-4, with TRBD1 matching 9 bases. J gave up 3 bases and V 3 bases, and 12 bases lay outside the gene matches. This CDR3 has 18 amino acids. From germline, CDR1 is SGDLS and CDR2 YYNGEE. CDR3: CASSAGTGMSGANEKLFF. The CDR3 DNA follows: TGTGCCAGCAGCGCCGGGACAGGGATGTCCGGGGCTAATGAAAAACTGTTTTTT.

This chain links TRBV12-3 or TRBV12-4 with TRBJ2-7; 7 positions agree with TRBD2. CDR3 size: 12 residues. V shed 8 bases, J shed 6 bases, and the junction held 7 bases outside the gene matches. The CDR3 protein is CASGGGEGEQYF. CDR3 in DNA: TGTGCCAGCGGGGGGGGAGAGGGCGAGCAGTACTTC.

This sequence joins TRBV10-3 and TRBJ2-5; D is uncertain. Germline V gene data show CDR1 as ENHRY and CDR2 as SYGVKD. Trimming stripped 3 bases from V and 0 bases from J, with 11 bases between. CDR3 length: 15 residues. CDR3 loop: CAISDPSADQETQYF. The DNA for the CDR3 is TGTGCCATCAGTGACCCCAGCGCGGACCAAGAGACCCAGTACTTC.

This chain connects TRBV7-2 to TRBJ2-2; D remains ambiguous. Germline-derived CDR1 and CDR2 are SGHTA and FQGNSA. The CDR3 has 16 residues. Trimming removed 4 bases at V and 0 bases at J, with 12 bases between. The CDR3 DNA follows: TGTGCCAGCAGCTCGCCCTGGGTAGCGAACACCGGGGAGCTGTTTTTT. Encoded protein: CASSSPWVANTGELFF.

This clonotype was observed a few times. The junction does not match germline at one end; this may be a read error. The rearrangement uses TRBV4-1 and TRBJ1-1, with 8 bases matching TRBD1. CDR1 is MGHRA and CDR2 is YSYEKL in the germline V gene. The CDR3 totals 16 residues. In DNA form, the CDR3 reads TGTGCCAGCAGCTTTCGCCGGGACAGGCCTAACACTGAAGCTTTCTTT. Its translation: CASSFRRDRPNTEAFF.

About this clonotype itself: A much larger clone is a single base away; this may be a read error. The chain links TRBV2 to TRBJ2-2, with D tentatively TRBD1 or TRBD2 (6 bases each). Germline V gene sequence: CDR1 SNHLY, CDR2 FYNNEI. The CDR3 consists of 14 residues. CDR3 in DNA: TGTGCCACCACGGACAGTCCTCAGGGCGGGGAGCTGCTTTTT. Amino acids: CATTDSPQGGELLF.

This clonotype was recorded at least ten times. At one boundary the junction diverges from the germline segment, which might be a read error. The genes are TRBV7-2 and TRBJ2-2; D unclear. The germline gives CDR1 SGHTA, CDR2 FQGNSA. This CDR3 has 14 amino acids. The CDR3 spells CASSLTVNTGELFF. The CDR3 DNA is TGTGCTAGCAGCTTAACAGTGAACACCGGGGAGCTGTTTTTT.

This clonotype was recorded many times. The rearrangement uses TRBV7-2 and TRBJ2-7, with 7 positions matching TRBD1. Germline loops: CDR1 SGHTA, CDR2 FQGNSA. CDR3 size: 13 residues. The V and J ends lost 5 bases and 5 bases, in that order; junction bases with no gene match: 6. CDR3 residues: CASSLDRENEQYF. The CDR3 DNA follows: TGTGCCAGCAGCCTTGACAGGGAAAACGAGCAGTACTTC.

The chain uses TRBV15 and TRBJ1-5; no clear D gene. Between the trimmed V and J ends, which lost 5 bases and 11 bases, there was a span of 7 bases. The CDR3 extends over 10 amino acids. Germline CDR1 is LNHNV and CDR2 is YYDKDF (reference sequence). CDR3 sequence reads: CATSERAQHF. The CDR3 region has the DNA TGTGCCACCAGCGAGAGGGCCCAGCATTTT.

This clonotype is a singleton in its sample. With a much larger clone just one base away, this may be a read error. The gene calls are TRBV20-1 and TRBJ2-7, with D unresolved. There are 11 residues in the CDR3. CDR1 DFQATT and CDR2 SNEGSKA come from the germline V gene (reference sequence). Deletions cut 2 bases from V and 6 bases from J, with 8 bases between. The CDR3 nucleotides read TGCAGTGCTAGACCGGGTTTCGAGCAGTACTTC. Amino acids: CSARPGFEQYF.

This clonotype turned up a few times. The CDR3 loop is CASRRDPPAGANVLTF. The CDR3 nucleotides read TGTGCCAGCAGAAGGGACCCACCGGCTGGGGCCAACGTCCTGACTTTC. The rearrangement links TRBV7-9 to TRBJ2-6, with D tentatively TRBD1 or TRBD2 (5 bases each). CDR1 is SEHNR, CDR2 FQNEAQ, per germline (reference sequence). The germline V and J ends were trimmed by 6 bases and 2 bases, with 14 bases remaining between them. The CDR3 spans 16 residues.

This clonotype appeared a few times. The genes are TRBV20-1 and TRBJ2-5; 9 positions agree with TRBD2. CDR3 size: 14 residues. With 7 bases clipped from V and 5 bases from J, the junction kept 11 bases outside the gene matches. Germline V gene sequence: CDR1 DFQATT, CDR2 SNEGSKA (reference sequence). In DNA, the CDR3 is TGCAGTGAGAGGGCGGGAGGGCCCAGCGAGACCCAGTACTTC. This encodes CSERAGGPSETQYF.

This clonotype was counted ten times or more. J is TRBJ2-7 and V is TRBV29-1, with 8 bases aligning to TRBD1. This CDR3 region has 13 residues. Germline V lookup: CDR1 SQVTM, CDR2 ANQGSEA. Trimming cost V 7 bases and J 3 bases; bases outside gene matches: 8. CDR3 DNA sequence: TGCAGCGCCGGGACAGGCTCTCTCTACGAGCAGTACTTC. Protein sequence: CSAGTGSLYEQYF.

This clonotype was detected ten times or more. The chain joins TRBV29-1 to TRBJ2-7; D not resolved. Deletions cut 0 bases from V and 2 bases from J, with 8 bases between. The CDR3 runs to 13 residues. The germline V gene encodes CDR1 SQVTM and CDR2 ANQGSEA. CDR3: CSVEDNFTYEQYF. The CDR3 DNA is TGCAGCGTTGAAGATAATTTTACCTACGAGCAGTACTTC.

At least ten counts were recorded for this clonotype. The J gene is TRBJ2-2, the V gene TRBV7-9; tentative D call: TRBD1 (5 bases). Trimming stripped 4 bases from V and 3 bases from J, with 9 bases between. Germline V lookup: CDR1 SEHNR, CDR2 FQNEAQ (reference sequence). This CDR3 is 14 amino acids long. CDR3 bases: TGTGCCAGCAGCTCTCTGGGGCACACCGGGGAGCTGTTTTTT. Translating it yields CASSSLGHTGELFF.

On this clonotype itself: At one end the junction does not follow the germline gene, possibly because of a read error. The V and J genes are TRBV6-2 or TRBV6-3 and TRBJ2-5; 12 bases fit TRBD2. CDR1 MNHEY and CDR2 SVGEGT come from the germline V gene. The CDR3 is 16 amino acids. CDR3 protein: CASSNSWTSGMETQYF. Written as DNA, the CDR3 is TGTGCCAGCAGTAACTCCTGGACTAGCGGGATGGAGACCCAGTACTTC.

To note about this clonotype: The junction departs from germline at one end; a sequencing error may be responsible. The chain has TRBV14 and TRBJ1-1; D not certain. The length of the CDR3 is 14 residues. Germline V lookup: CDR1 SGHDN, CDR2 FVKESK. The chain's CDR3 is CASSQDLRDTEAFF. The CDR3 nucleotides read TGCGCCAGCAGCCAAGATCTACGGGACACTGAAGCTTTCTTT.

Only a few counts were recorded for this clonotype. J is TRBJ2-5 and V is TRBV7-8; D is uncertain. Germline assignment: CDR1 SGHVS and CDR2 FQNEAQ. With 1 base removed from V and 3 bases from J, the gap between germline ends came to 9 bases. The CDR3 has 14 residues. The CDR3 region is CASSLEPLEETQYF. The CDR3 DNA sequence: TGTGCCAGCAGCTTAGAGCCCTTGGAAGAGACCCAGTACTTC.

The chain couples TRBV5-1 to TRBJ1-5; D possibly corresponds to TRBD1 (5 bases). Germline V gene lookup returns CDR1 SGHRS and CDR2 YFSETQ. The CDR3 totals 15 residues. Trimming took off 0 bases at V and 3 bases at J, with 10 bases between the two ends. For the CDR3, the DNA is TGCGCCAGCAGCTTGGTGGGACGGATCAATCAGCCCCAGCATTTT. Its translation is CASSLVGRINQPQHF. The entire variable domain, with the rest obtained from reference TRBV5-1 and TRBJ1-5, is as follows: KAGVTQTPRYLIKTRGQQVTLSCSPISGHRSVSWYQQTPGQGLQFLFEYFSETQRNKGNFPGRFSGRQFSNSRSEMNVSTLELGDSALYLCASSLVGRINQPQHFGDGTRLSIL.

This clonotype appeared a few times. V and J are TRBV12-3 or TRBV12-4 and TRBJ1-1; no firm D call. The CDR3 runs to 13 residues. V gave up 8 bases and J gave up 5 bases, with 15 bases separating them. The DNA for the CDR3 is TGTGCCAGCTCTGGGAAGGGAGGGACTGAAGCTTTCTTT. It is translated as CASSGKGGTEAFF.

This sequence joins TRBV5-1 and TRBJ1-1; 9 bases map to TRBD1. The V gene's germline CDR1 is SGHRS and CDR2 YFSETQ. The CDR3 is 14 amino acids. The V gene end was trimmed by 4 bases and the J gene end by 4 bases; junction bases not matched to a gene: 5. DNA of the CDR3: TGCGCCAGCAGCGATGGACAGGGGTCCACTGAAGCTTTCTTT. Protein sequence: CASSDGQGSTEAFF.

Remarks on this clonotype: A much larger clone differs from this one at a single base, so this may be a read error. The chain joins TRBV2 to TRBJ2-7, with D possibly TRBD2 on 6 matching bases. In germline, CDR1 is SNHLY, CDR2 FYNNEI. CDR3 length: 14 amino acids. V gave up 5 bases and J gave up 0 bases, with 11 bases separating them. CDR3 sequence reads: CASSRDLSSYEQYF. CDR3 bases: TGTGCCAGCAGTCGGGACTTGAGCTCCTACGAGCAGTACTTC. Full variable domain (missing parts from reference TRBV2 and TRBJ2-7): EPEVTQTPSHQVTQMGQEVILRCVPISNHLYFYWYRQILGQKVEFLVSFYNNEISEKSEIFDDQFSVERPDGSNFTLKIRSTKLEDSAMYFCASSRDLSSYEQYFGPGTRLTVT.